Each of the 13 T cell receptor beta chains below was sequenced from the same sample in a study of blood T cell repertoires in COVID-19. This table comes from immunoSEQ multiplex PCR, and its TCRdb copy is limited to in-frame clones, with some not included. This sample has 300,000 to 350,000 clones, with about nine tenths found just once. The source material was PBMCs or T cells enriched from blood (not recorded which). The receptors shown here come from a woman in her thirties who had been exposed to COVID-19.

The chain has TRBV27 and TRBJ1-5; 8 bases agree with TRBD1. V lost 3 bases and J lost 3; bases outside the gene matches: 7. The germline CDR1 and CDR2 sequences are MNHEY and SMNVEV (reference sequence). The CDR3 has 16 residues. CDR3 coding DNA: TGTGCCAGCAGTTTCGTGGCAGGGGGCTTCAATCAGCCCCAGCATTTT. It specifies CASSFVAGGFNQPQHF.

The chain combines TRBV13 with TRBJ1-2; 9 bases align to TRBD1. V shed 3 bases and J 3 bases; nucleotides not matched to a gene: 8. The CDR3 is 16 amino acids. Germline V gives CDR1 PRHDT, CDR2 FYEKMQ (reference sequence). The CDR3 nucleotides read TGTGCCAGCAGCTTTGGAAGGACAGGGGCTCACTATGGCTACACCTTC. Translated, it gives CASSFGRTGAHYGYTF.

V gene TRBV5-1 combines with J gene TRBJ1-6; weak D call: TRBD1 (5 bases). With 2 bases removed from V and 6 bases from J, the gap between germline ends came to 12 bases. CDR3 length: 15 amino acids. Looked up from germline, CDR1 is SGHRS and CDR2 is YFSETQ. The CDR3 reads CASSFGQGGNSPLHF. The CDR3 coding sequence is TGCGCCAGCAGCTTTGGCCAGGGAGGTAATTCACCCCTCCACTTT. Together with reference TRBV5-1 and TRBJ1-6, the CDR3 gives the full variable domain: KAGVTQTPRYLIKTRGQQVTLSCSPISGHRSVSWYQQTPGQGLQFLFEYFSETQRNKGNFPGRFSGRQFSNSRSEMNVSTLELGDSALYLCASSFGQGGNSPLHFGNGTRLTVT.

This clone was recorded only once. The V gene is TRBV15, the J gene TRBJ2-5; 11 bases line up with TRBD2. CDR1 is LNHNV, CDR2 YYDKDF, per germline (reference sequence). Trimming took 4 bases from V and 0 from J; bases not matched to a gene: 4. CDR3 length: 16 amino acids. The CDR3 sequence: CATSKLAGDNQETQYF. In DNA form, the CDR3 reads TGTGCCACCAGCAAACTAGCGGGAGATAACCAAGAGACCCAGTACTTC. Drawing the rest from reference TRBV15 and TRBJ2-5, the complete variable domain is DAMVIQNPRYQVTQFGKPVTLSCSQTLNHNVMYWYQQKSSQAPKLLFHYYDKDFNNEADTPDNFQSRRPNTSFCFLDIRSPGLGDTAMYLCATSKLAGDNQETQYFGPGTRLLVL.

This sequence joins TRBV9 and TRBJ2-1; unclear D gene. This CDR3 is 14 amino acids long. CDR1 and CDR2 (germline): SGDLS, YYNGEE. V gave up 0 bases and J gave up 5 bases, with 9 bases separating them. In DNA form, the CDR3 reads TGTGCCAGCAGCGTAGCTGGGCTGAACAATGAGCAGTTCTTC. Translation gives CASSVAGLNNEQFF.

The rearrangement links TRBV18 to TRBJ2-7; TRBD1 matches at 7 bases. J lost 7 bases, V lost 0 bases, and 6 bases had no gene match. CDR1 KGHSH and CDR2 LQKENI come from the germline V gene. The CDR3 contains 14 residues. The CDR3 DNA follows: TGTGCCAGCTCACCACCAGCAGGGGGTGGGGAGCAGTACTTC. This sequence encodes CASSPPAGGGEQYF.

This clone has a handful of counts. The chain couples TRBV6-5 to TRBJ2-1; 9 nucleotides line up with TRBD2. V shed 7 bases, J shed 9 bases, and the junction held 13 bases outside the gene matches. Germline CDR1 MNHEY, CDR2 SVGAGI. The CDR3 runs 15 residues. In DNA, the CDR3 is TGTGCCAGCATCGGGGCTAGCGGGAAAGGTGGTGAGCAGTTCTTC. Its translation: CASIGASGKGGEQFF.

The chain joins TRBV29-1 to TRBJ2-7; 8 bases agree with TRBD2. This CDR3 is built from 13 residues. Germline V CDR1 and CDR2: SQVTM, ANQGSEA. Trimming at V came to 3 bases and at J to 0 bases, leaving 1 base not matched to a gene. The chain's CDR3 is CSVESGSSYEQYF. CDR3 in DNA: TGCAGCGTTGAGAGCGGGAGCTCCTACGAGCAGTACTTC.

Only one count was recorded for this clone. J is TRBJ2-7 and V is TRBV27; 7 bases match TRBD1. Trimming took 6 bases from V and 4 from J; bases not matched to a gene: 9. CDR1 and CDR2 from the germline V gene are MNHEY and SMNVEV (reference sequence). This CDR3 has 14 residues. As DNA, the CDR3 is TGTGCCAGCAGCCGCGACAGGGTTCCTTACGAGCAGTACTTC. Translating gives CASSRDRVPYEQYF.

This clone was counted once. This chain joins TRBV7-6 and TRBJ2-7; perhaps TRBD2 as D (6 bases). Trimming removed 7 bases at V and 6 bases at J, with 28 bases between. The CDR3 is 17 residues long. Germline V gene sequence: CDR1 SGHVS, CDR2 FNYEAQ. CDR3 residues: CASKLGGSGYPFGEQYF. In nucleotides, the CDR3 is TGTGCCAGCAAGCTAGGAGGGTCCGGCTATCCGTTTGGCGAGCAGTACTTC.

The rearrangement links TRBV7-6 to TRBJ2-1; 7 bases agree with TRBD1. Trimming at V came to 1 base and at J to 4 bases, leaving 7 bases not matched to a gene. Germline V gene data show CDR1 as SGHVS and CDR2 as FNYEAQ. The CDR3 spans 16 residues. The CDR3 here is CASSLEGADPYNEQFF. The CDR3 bases are TGTGCCAGCAGCTTAGAGGGGGCGGACCCTTACAATGAGCAGTTCTTC.

CDR3 in DNA: TGCAGTGCTAGGACTGGTACGCAGTATTTT. Amino acids: CSARTGTQYF. The rearrangement joins TRBV20-1 to TRBJ2-3; no firm D call. CDR1 and CDR2 (germline): DFQATT, SNEGSKA (reference sequence). CDR3 length equals 10 residues. V lost 3 bases and J lost 8, with 6 bases in between.

This clone has ten or more counts. The chain couples TRBV7-8 to TRBJ2-1; the D gene is possibly TRBD2 (6 bases). Germline CDR1 reads SGHVS; CDR2 reads FQNEAQ. The V and J ends lost 7 bases and 5 bases respectively, with 21 bases between them. The CDR3 totals 16 residues. CDR3 DNA sequence: TGTGCCAGCACCATAGCGCTGGAGGGGTCGGACAATGAGCAGTTCTTC. Translation gives CASTIALEGSDNEQFF.